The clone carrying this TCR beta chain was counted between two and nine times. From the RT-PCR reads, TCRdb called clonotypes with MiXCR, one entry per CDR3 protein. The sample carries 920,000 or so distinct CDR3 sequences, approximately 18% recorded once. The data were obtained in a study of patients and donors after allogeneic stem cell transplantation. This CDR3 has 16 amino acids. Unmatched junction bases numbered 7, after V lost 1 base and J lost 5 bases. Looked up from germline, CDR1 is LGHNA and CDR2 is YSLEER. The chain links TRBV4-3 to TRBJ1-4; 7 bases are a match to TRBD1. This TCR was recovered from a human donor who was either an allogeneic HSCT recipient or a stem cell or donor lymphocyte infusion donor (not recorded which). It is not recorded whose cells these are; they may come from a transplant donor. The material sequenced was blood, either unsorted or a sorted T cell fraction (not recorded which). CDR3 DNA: TGCGCCAGCAGCCAAGGGGGGACAGCAAAGAATGAAAAACTGTTTTTT. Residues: CASSQGGTAKNEKLFF.